This T cell receptor (beta chain) originates from a study of blood T cell repertoires in COVID-19. Data came from immunoSEQ multiplex PCR; TCRdb stores just in-frame clones and leaves some out. The data show about 320,000 clones, with roughly 87% seen just once and about 8.9% held by the top ten. V dropped 7 bases and J dropped 1; count of bases not matched to a gene: 4. Germline V lookup: CDR1 GTSNPN, CDR2 SVGIG (reference sequence). The CDR3 has 13 amino acids. What was sequenced was PBMCs or T cells enriched from blood (not recorded which). The V and J genes are TRBV30 and TRBJ1-2; 9 bases line up with TRBD1. This TCR was recovered from a woman under 30 who had recovered from COVID-19. The CDR3 loop is CASWDRDNYGYTF. Here the CDR3 DNA reads TGTGCCTCCTGGGACAGGGATAACTATGGCTACACCTTC.